This is a list of T cell receptor beta chains from one sample in a study of T cell responses to AZD1222 COVID-19 vaccine. Libraries were prepared by immunoSEQ multiplex PCR; TCRdb keeps only in-frame clonotypes and omits some of them. The data show roughly 130,000 clones, 90% to 95% seen once. This specimen consisted of peripheral blood, obtained 28 days after the second AZD1222 dose. These receptors originate from an adult who received the AZD1222 COVID-19 vaccine. CDR3s include the opening cysteine and the closing phenylalanine or tryptophan. A D gene is named only where the DNA matches it firmly. A row's size may be missing; if present it is once, few, many or a size class.

j_call: TRBJ2-1
v_call: TRBV20-1
d_call: .
clone_size: .
cdr3_aa: CSPGLNEQFF
cdr3_nt: TGCAGCCCCGGACTAAATGAGCAGTTCTTC

j_call: TRBJ2-5
v_call: TRBV5-1
d_call: .
clone_size: .
cdr3_aa: CASSLSFQETQYF
cdr3_nt: TGCGCCAGCAGCCTGTCCTTTCAAGAGACCCAGTACTTC

j_call: TRBJ1-2
v_call: TRBV3-1/TRBV3-2
d_call: TRBD1
clone_size: medium-sized
cdr3_aa: CASGDRGKWGYTF
cdr3_nt: TGTGCCAGCGGGGACAGGGGAAAATGGGGCTACACCTTC

j_call: TRBJ2-3
v_call: TRBV6-5
d_call: .
clone_size: .
cdr3_aa: CASSPEWGRTDTQYF
cdr3_nt: TGTGCCAGCAGCCCAGAGTGGGGTAGAACAGATACGCAGTATTTT

j_call: TRBJ1-2
v_call: TRBV19
d_call: TRBD1
clone_size: .
cdr3_aa: CASTKNPLGQAMHYTF
cdr3_nt: TGTGCCAGTACCAAGAACCCTCTGGGACAGGCTATGCACTACACCTTC

j_call: TRBJ2-2
v_call: TRBV5-5
d_call: TRBD1
clone_size: .
cdr3_aa: CASSLYRGHGTGELFF
cdr3_nt: TGTGCCAGCAGCTTGTACAGGGGGCATGGCACCGGGGAGCTGTTTTTT

j_call: TRBJ2-1
v_call: TRBV10-3
d_call: TRBD1
clone_size: .
cdr3_aa: CAISESRTGGRGTNEQFF
cdr3_nt: TGTGCCATCAGTGAGTCGAGAACAGGGGGTAGAGGAACCAATGAGCAGTTCTTC

j_call: TRBJ1-1
v_call: TRBV18
d_call: .
clone_size: once
cdr3_aa: CASSPRVDGGTEAFF
cdr3_nt: TGTGCCAGCTCACCTCGGGTCGACGGGGGCACTGAAGCTTTCTTT

j_call: TRBJ1-4
v_call: TRBV29-1
d_call: TRBD1
clone_size: .
cdr3_aa: CSASRGQNEKLFF
cdr3_nt: TGCAGCGCCAGCAGGGGGCAAAATGAAAAACTGTTTTTT

j_call: TRBJ2-7
v_call: TRBV28
d_call: TRBD2
clone_size: .
cdr3_aa: CASSFAAGGVYF
cdr3_nt: TGTGCCAGCAGTTTTGCAGCGGGAGGGGTGTACTTC

j_call: TRBJ1-2
v_call: TRBV2
d_call: .
clone_size: once
cdr3_aa: CASSEGGPTDGYTF
cdr3_nt: TGTGCCAGCAGTGAGGGGGGCCCGACCGATGGCTACACCTTC

j_call: TRBJ2-5
v_call: TRBV10-1
d_call: .
clone_size: .
cdr3_aa: CASSRAGGFEETQYF
cdr3_nt: TGCGCCAGCAGTAGGGCAGGAGGTTTTGAAGAGACCCAGTACTTC

j_call: TRBJ1-6
v_call: TRBV25-1
d_call: .
clone_size: .
cdr3_aa: CASSAPGAPLHF
cdr3_nt: TGTGCCAGCAGTGCCCCAGGGGCACCCCTCCACTTT

j_call: TRBJ2-2
v_call: TRBV12-5
d_call: TRBD2
clone_size: once
cdr3_aa: CASGLVPGAGSTGELFF
cdr3_nt: TGTGCTAGTGGTTTGGTACCTGGAGCGGGGAGCACCGGGGAGCTGTTTTTT

j_call: TRBJ1-1
v_call: TRBV12-3/TRBV12-4
d_call: .
clone_size: .
cdr3_aa: CASSYRTEAFF
cdr3_nt: TGTGCCAGCAGTTATCGCACTGAAGCTTTCTTT

j_call: TRBJ2-3
v_call: TRBV24-1
d_call: .
clone_size: .
cdr3_aa: CATEDRSTDTQYF
cdr3_nt: TGTGCCACAGAGGACAGAAGCACAGATACGCAGTATTTT

j_call: TRBJ1-5
v_call: TRBV7-9
d_call: .
clone_size: once
cdr3_aa: CASSLGSDKAQHF
cdr3_nt: TGTGCCAGCAGCTTAGGGTCAGACAAGGCCCAGCATTTT

j_call: TRBJ2-1
v_call: TRBV7-8
d_call: TRBD2
clone_size: few
cdr3_aa: CASSDAGGSLVHEQFF
cdr3_nt: TGTGCCAGCAGCGATGCGGGAGGGTCCTTGGTCCATGAGCAGTTCTTC

j_call: TRBJ2-1
v_call: TRBV11-2
d_call: TRBD2
clone_size: .
cdr3_aa: CASSEQLAGGSIEQFF
cdr3_nt: TGTGCCAGCAGCGAACAGTTAGCGGGAGGAAGTATTGAGCAGTTCTTC

j_call: TRBJ2-1
v_call: TRBV29-1
d_call: TRBD2
clone_size: .
cdr3_aa: CSVGGLAGDYNEQFF
cdr3_nt: TGCAGCGTTGGGGGACTAGCGGGGGACTACAATGAGCAGTTCTTC

j_call: TRBJ1-6
v_call: TRBV19
d_call: .
clone_size: once
cdr3_aa: CARPGTGGSPLHF
cdr3_nt: TGTGCCAGACCCGGGACGGGGGGATCACCCCTCCACTTT

j_call: TRBJ1-5
v_call: TRBV4-3
d_call: .
clone_size: .
cdr3_aa: CASSQIYRGPNQPQHF
cdr3_nt: TGCGCCAGCAGCCAGATCTACCGGGGCCCCAATCAGCCCCAGCATTTT

j_call: TRBJ1-2
v_call: TRBV3-1/TRBV3-2
d_call: .
clone_size: .
cdr3_aa: CASSLTQGFGYGYTF
cdr3_nt: TGTGCCAGCAGCCTTACACAGGGATTCGGCTATGGCTACACCTTC

j_call: TRBJ2-1
v_call: TRBV27
d_call: TRBD2
clone_size: .
cdr3_aa: CASSVAGISYNEQFF
cdr3_nt: TGTGCCAGCAGTGTAGCGGGCATTTCCTACAATGAGCAGTTCTTC

j_call: TRBJ2-5
v_call: TRBV5-1
d_call: .
clone_size: .
cdr3_aa: CASSTWQETQYF
cdr3_nt: TGCGCCAGCAGCACATGGCAAGAGACCCAGTACTTC

j_call: TRBJ1-5
v_call: TRBV6-6
d_call: .
clone_size: .
cdr3_aa: CASSSGRRGKNQPQHF
cdr3_nt: TGTGCCAGCAGTTCGGGGAGGCGGGGTAAGAATCAGCCCCAGCATTTT

j_call: TRBJ1-5
v_call: TRBV28
d_call: .
clone_size: once
cdr3_aa: CASSFPNQPQHF
cdr3_nt: TGTGCCAGCAGTTTCCCCAATCAGCCCCAGCATTTT

j_call: TRBJ2-1
v_call: TRBV3-1/TRBV3-2
d_call: TRBD2
clone_size: once
cdr3_aa: CASSQYSGSSYNEQFF
cdr3_nt: TGTGCCAGCAGCCAATATAGCGGGAGCTCCTACAATGAGCAGTTCTTC

j_call: TRBJ1-2
v_call: TRBV29-1
d_call: .
clone_size: .
cdr3_aa: CSVELQSNYGYTF
cdr3_nt: TGCAGCGTTGAACTACAGTCGAACTATGGCTACACCTTC

j_call: TRBJ2-1
v_call: TRBV29-1
d_call: TRBD2
clone_size: .
cdr3_aa: CSTRGVPANSYNEQFF
cdr3_nt: TGCAGCACCCGGGGGGTGCCCGCAAACTCCTACAATGAGCAGTTCTTC

j_call: TRBJ1-2
v_call: TRBV6-5
d_call: .
clone_size: .
cdr3_aa: CASSPTTGGRGYTF
cdr3_nt: TGTGCCAGCAGCCCGACGACTGGAGGGCGTGGCTACACCTTC

j_call: TRBJ2-1
v_call: TRBV5-1
d_call: .
clone_size: .
cdr3_aa: CASSLDWGSYNEQFF
cdr3_nt: TGCGCCAGCAGCTTGGACTGGGGCTCCTACAATGAGCAGTTCTTC

j_call: TRBJ1-1
v_call: TRBV19
d_call: .
clone_size: .
cdr3_aa: CASSMFPVNTEAFF
cdr3_nt: TGTGCCAGTAGTATGTTTCCGGTGAACACTGAAGCTTTCTTT

j_call: TRBJ1-1
v_call: TRBV2
d_call: TRBD1
clone_size: .
cdr3_aa: CASRTDRMNTEAFF
cdr3_nt: TGTGCCAGCAGGACGGACAGGATGAACACTGAAGCTTTCTTT

j_call: TRBJ1-2
v_call: TRBV7-9
d_call: .
clone_size: .
cdr3_aa: CASSSRAIYGYTF
cdr3_nt: TGTGCCAGCAGCTCCCGGGCCATCTATGGCTACACCTTC

j_call: TRBJ1-2
v_call: TRBV4-3
d_call: .
clone_size: .
cdr3_aa: CASSPRNGNYGYTF
cdr3_nt: TGCGCCAGCAGCCCAAGAAACGGGAACTATGGCTACACCTTC

j_call: TRBJ1-5
v_call: TRBV4-1
d_call: .
clone_size: .
cdr3_aa: CASSQGINQPQHF
cdr3_nt: TGCGCCAGCAGCCAGGGCATTAATCAGCCCCAGCATTTT

j_call: TRBJ2-7
v_call: TRBV5-4
d_call: TRBD2
clone_size: .
cdr3_aa: CASTRGGGFSYEQYF
cdr3_nt: TGTGCCAGCACCCGTGGCGGGGGGTTCTCCTACGAGCAGTACTTC

j_call: TRBJ2-5
v_call: TRBV27
d_call: .
clone_size: .
cdr3_aa: CASSFQETQYF
cdr3_nt: TGTGCCAGCAGTTTTCAAGAGACCCAGTACTTC

j_call: TRBJ2-2
v_call: TRBV5-5
d_call: .
clone_size: .
cdr3_aa: CASSSGYRVGANTGELFF
cdr3_nt: TGTGCCAGCAGCTCGGGTTACAGAGTCGGGGCGAACACCGGGGAGCTGTTTTTT

j_call: TRBJ2-3
v_call: TRBV12-3/TRBV12-4
d_call: .
clone_size: .
cdr3_aa: CASSPEMDTQYF
cdr3_nt: TGTGCCAGCAGTCCGGAGATGGATACGCAGTATTTT

j_call: TRBJ2-7
v_call: TRBV5-1
d_call: TRBD2
clone_size: .
cdr3_aa: CASSLGAQAGASYEQYF
cdr3_nt: TGCGCCAGCAGCCTGGGGGCCCAAGCGGGAGCCTCCTACGAGCAGTACTTC

j_call: TRBJ2-6
v_call: TRBV24-1
d_call: .
clone_size: few
cdr3_aa: CATTRAPPSGANVLTF
cdr3_nt: TGTGCCACCACTCGGGCACCCCCCTCTGGGGCCAACGTCCTGACTTTC

j_call: TRBJ1-2
v_call: TRBV4-1
d_call: TRBD1
clone_size: once
cdr3_aa: CASRGRVAKEAQAGTDYGYTF
cdr3_nt: TGCGCCAGCAGAGGGAGGGTCGCTAAGGAGGCCCAAGCCGGGACAGACTATGGCTACACCTTC

j_call: TRBJ2-1
v_call: TRBV20-1
d_call: .
clone_size: .
cdr3_aa: CSASVSGDNEQFF
cdr3_nt: TGCAGTGCTAGTGTTAGCGGCGACAATGAGCAGTTCTTC